The present T cell receptor (beta chain) was sequenced within a study of shared clonotypes between healthy human individuals. Looking at the study overall: Researchers drew samples from two women and a few men aged 18 to 49.

The CDR3 spans 14 residues. The J segment lost 3 bases and the V segment lost 5 bases, leaving 8 bases of the junction unmatched. Per germline, CDR1 SQVTM and CDR2 ANQGSEA. Assay used: immunoSEQ multiplex PCR; TCRdb lists only in-frame clones, some missing. This table has over 1.5 million clones, approximately 98% appearing once. The chain couples TRBV29-1 to TRBJ2-7; 9 positions match TRBD1. The receptor was isolated from a man younger than 40 in good health. Specimen: naive CD4+ T cells sorted from blood. Documented subset: CD45RA+ positively selected. CDR3 loop: CSVYLGTGFYEQYF. CDR3 bases: TGCAGCGTTTACCTTGGGACAGGGTTCTACGAGCAGTACTTC.